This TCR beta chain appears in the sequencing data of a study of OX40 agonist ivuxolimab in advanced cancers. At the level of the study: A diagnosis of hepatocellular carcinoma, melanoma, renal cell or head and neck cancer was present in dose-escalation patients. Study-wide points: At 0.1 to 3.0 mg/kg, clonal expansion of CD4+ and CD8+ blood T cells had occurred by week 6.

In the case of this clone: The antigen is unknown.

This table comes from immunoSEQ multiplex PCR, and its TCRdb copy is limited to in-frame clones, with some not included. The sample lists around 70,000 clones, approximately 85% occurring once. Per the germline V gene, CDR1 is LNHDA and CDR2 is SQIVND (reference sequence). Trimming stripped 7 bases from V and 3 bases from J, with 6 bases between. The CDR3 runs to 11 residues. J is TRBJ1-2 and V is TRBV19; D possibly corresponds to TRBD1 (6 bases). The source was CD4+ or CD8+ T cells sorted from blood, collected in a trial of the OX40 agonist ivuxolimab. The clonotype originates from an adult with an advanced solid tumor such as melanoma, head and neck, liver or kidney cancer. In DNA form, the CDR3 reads TGTGCCAGTAACAGGGACTATGGCTACACCTTC. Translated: CASNRDYGYTF.